The clone carrying this TCR beta chain was picked up many times. Its antigen is unknown. Amplified TCR beta CDR3 regions came from RNA transcripts. HTBI primers drove first-round RT-PCR of the TCR CDR3. TCRdb ran MiXCR on the multiplex PCR reads and lists one entry per CDR3 protein. The sample has roughly 170,000 distinct CDR3 sequences; approximately 9% are singletons. Clinical symptoms, serum thyroxine, TRAb, thyroid ultrasound and orbital computed tomography informed diagnoses. Blood was drawn at first hyperthyroidism diagnosis, before any ophthalmopathy symptoms. The germline gives CDR1 MDHEN, CDR2 SYDVKM. Between the trimmed V and J ends, which lost 0 bases and 1 base, there was a span of 18 bases. This CDR3 region has 18 residues. The source of the sample is a study of T cells in Graves' hyperthyroidism and ophthalmopathy. Notes on the study in general: Also found in blood were most expanded thyroid clonotypes above 0.001. Ophthalmopathy, as predicted by the model, came a median roughly 6.8 months after the prediction.

The clonotype originates from a young woman with Graves' hyperthyroidism that later progressed to Graves' ophthalmopathy. The chain carries TRBV28 and TRBJ1-1, with D maybe TRBD1 (6 bases). The specimen was blood. For the CDR3, the DNA is TGTGCCAGCAGTTTATGCAAGGGGGGGGACAACAAGAACACTGAAGCTTTCTTT. Protein product: CASSLCKGGDNKNTEAFF.